The 14 T cell receptor beta chains below all came from one sample that was sequenced in a study of T-cell memory formation after mild COVID-19. TCRdb re-called the 5' RACE reads through MiXCR, storing one row per CDR3 protein. The sample has hundreds of thousands of distinct CDR3 sequences, around a quarter seen once; the top ten hold around 12%. Sequencing was carried out using PBMCs or a T cell subset sorted from them (not recorded which). The receptors here all came from an adult woman who had mild COVID-19 (a few samples of this study predate the infection). Cell type and time point are not known.

This clonotype was observed once. The chain is built from TRBV6-1 and TRBJ1-1, with D uncertain. Trimming removed 2 bases from V and 4 bases from J, with 11 bases in between. Germline CDR1 is MNHNS and CDR2 is SASEGT. There are 14 residues in the CDR3. The CDR3: CASSESSLSTEAFF. CDR3 coding DNA: TGTGCCAGCAGTGAAAGTTCCCTGAGCACTGAAGCTTTCTTT.

This clonotype appeared a few times. The J gene is TRBJ2-7, the V gene TRBV4-1; D is uncertain. Germline CDR1 and CDR2: MGHRA and YSYEKL. The V and J ends lost 0 bases and 0 bases respectively, with 9 bases between them. The CDR3 has 15 residues. The CDR3 DNA sequence: TGCGCCAGCAGCCAAGATTGGACGCCCTCCTACGAGCAGTACTTC. Translated, it gives CASSQDWTPSYEQYF.

The chain links TRBV6-5 to TRBJ2-7; 7 nucleotides match TRBD2. Unmatched junction bases numbered 7, after V lost 2 bases and J lost 0 bases. CDR3 size: 16 residues. CDR1 MNHEY and CDR2 SVGAGI come from the germline V gene. The CDR3 spells CASSYTMASGSYEQYF. For the CDR3, the DNA is TGTGCCAGCAGTTACACGATGGCTAGCGGCTCCTACGAGCAGTACTTC.

The sample holds a few counts of this clonotype. V usage is TRBV6-6 and J usage is TRBJ2-1; D gene uncertain. With 5 bases removed from V and 9 bases from J, the gap between germline ends came to 11 bases. The CDR3 extends over 12 amino acids. The germline gives CDR1 MNHNY, CDR2 SVGAGI (reference sequence). This chain's CDR3 is CASSRRRAEQFF. In DNA form, the CDR3 reads TGTGCCAGCAGTCGTCGGCGAGCTGAGCAGTTCTTC.

The V gene is TRBV6-5, the J gene TRBJ1-1; the D gene is possibly TRBD1 (5 bases). The CDR3 is 13 residues long. V lost 6 bases and J lost 1, with 9 bases in between. From germline, CDR1 is MNHEY and CDR2 SVGAGI. In nucleotides, the CDR3 is TGTGCCAGCAGGGACACTGCGAACACTGAAGCTTTCTTT. Translation: CASRDTANTEAFF.

The CDR3 is CASSSVYGYTF. DNA for the CDR3: TGTGCCAGCAGTTCCGTATATGGCTACACCTTC. The chain couples TRBV12-3 or TRBV12-4 to TRBJ1-2; no clear D gene. Trimming stripped 4 bases from V and 5 bases from J, with 5 bases between. This CDR3 spans 11 amino acids.

This clonotype has just a few counts. V and J are TRBV12-3 or TRBV12-4 and TRBJ2-2, with D possibly TRBD1 on 6 matching bases. The CDR3 extends over 15 amino acids. Deletions cut 2 bases from V and 4 bases from J, with 11 bases between. CDR3 sequence: CASSLRQAGTGELFF. The CDR3 DNA reads TGTGCCAGCAGTTTAAGACAGGCCGGCACCGGGGAGCTGTTTTTT.

This clonotype showed up just a few times. V gene TRBV14 combines with J gene TRBJ2-7; 9 bases agree with TRBD2. Germline V gene sequence: CDR1 SGHDN, CDR2 FVKESK. CDR3 length: 18 residues. After removal of 0 bases from V and 5 bases from J, the junction contained 14 bases not matched to a gene. The CDR3 coding sequence is TGTGCCAGCAGCCAAGAACGTCTAGCGGGAACGGATCCCAACGAGCAGTACTTC. Translating gives CASSQERLAGTDPNEQYF.

In its sample, this clonotype was seen many times. The V call is TRBV6-5, the J call TRBJ1-3; 7 positions match TRBD1. The V segment lost 5 bases and the J segment 4 bases; nucleotides outside the gene matches: 8. Germline V gene lookup returns CDR1 MNHEY and CDR2 SVGAGI. This CDR3 is built from 15 residues. The DNA of the CDR3 is TGTGCCAGCAGTCGCACGACAGGGTTCGGAAACACCATATATTTT. Translating it yields CASSRTTGFGNTIYF.

J is TRBJ2-5 and V is TRBV20-1; a weak D match, TRBD1 (5 bases). The V gene lost 2 bases and the J gene lost 0 bases, with 13 bases spanning the gap. The CDR3 runs 15 residues. Germline values: CDR1 DFQATT, CDR2 SNEGSKA (reference sequence). The CDR3 protein is CSARSQGNYQETQYF. For the CDR3, the DNA is TGCAGTGCTAGATCTCAGGGTAACTACCAAGAGACCCAGTACTTC.

The V and J genes are TRBV29-1 and TRBJ2-7, with a possible D match to TRBD2 (5 bases). The CDR3 loop spans 13 amino acids. Germline-derived CDR1 and CDR2 are SQVTM and ANQGSEA. V lost 5 bases and J 2 bases, leaving 13 bases between the germline ends. The CDR3 protein is CSVYSDNTYEQYF. The CDR3 nucleotides are TGCAGCGTTTATAGCGACAATACCTACGAGCAGTACTTC.

The CDR3 DNA is TGCGCCAGCAGCCCGGGACTAGGCCTTTCCTACAATGAGCAGTTCTTC. Encoded protein: CASSPGLGLSYNEQFF. The chain uses TRBV4-3 and TRBJ2-1, with 8 positions matching TRBD2. There are 16 residues in the CDR3. Germline V gives CDR1 LGHNA, CDR2 YSLEER. V was pared by 4 bases and J by 1 base, with 6 bases of the junction left unmatched.

V and J are TRBV5-6 and TRBJ1-2; unclear D gene. The CDR3 has 15 residues. Germline loops: CDR1 SGHDT, CDR2 YYEEEE. V was pared by 0 bases and J by 5 bases, with 14 bases between. The CDR3: CASSLVSSRSYGYTF. The CDR3 region has the DNA TGTGCCAGCAGCTTGGTGTCATCCCGCTCTTATGGCTACACCTTC.

The V call is TRBV6-6, the J call TRBJ2-5, with 8 bases identical to TRBD2. CDR3 length: 16 amino acids. Trimming cost V 4 bases and J 5 bases; bases outside gene matches: 12. CDR1 MNHNY and CDR2 SVGAGI come from the germline V gene (reference sequence). The DNA of the CDR3 is TGTGCCAGCAGTTCGGGTAGCGGGGTTTGGTTCGAGACCCAGTACTTC. Its protein is CASSSGSGVWFETQYF.